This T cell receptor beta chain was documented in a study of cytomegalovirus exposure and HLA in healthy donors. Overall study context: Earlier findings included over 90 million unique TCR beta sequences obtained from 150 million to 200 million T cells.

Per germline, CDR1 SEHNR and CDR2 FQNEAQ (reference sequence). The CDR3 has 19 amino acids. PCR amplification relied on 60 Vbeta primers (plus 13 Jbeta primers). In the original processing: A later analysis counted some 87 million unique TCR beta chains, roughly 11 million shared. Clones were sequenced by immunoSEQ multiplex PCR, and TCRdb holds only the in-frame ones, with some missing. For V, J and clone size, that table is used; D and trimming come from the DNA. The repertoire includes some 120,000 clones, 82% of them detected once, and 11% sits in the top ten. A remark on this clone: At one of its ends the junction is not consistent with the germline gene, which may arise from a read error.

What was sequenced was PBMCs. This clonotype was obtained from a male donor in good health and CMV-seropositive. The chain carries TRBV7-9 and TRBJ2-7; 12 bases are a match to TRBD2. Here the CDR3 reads CSSSLGLSVWTSGIHEQYF. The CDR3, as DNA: TGTTCCAGCAGCTTAGGGCTGAGCGTTTGGACTAGCGGGATCCACGAGCAGTACTTC.